Sequencing of this TCR beta chain was carried out in a study of cytomegalovirus exposure and HLA in healthy donors. The germline CDR1 and CDR2 sequences are SQVTM and ANQGSEA. Trimming removed 7 bases from V and 1 base from J, with 13 bases in between. CDR3 size: 13 residues. The PCR made use of 60 Vbeta and 13 Jbeta primers. Some clones are missing from TCRdb's copy, which holds only in-frame ones; the method was immunoSEQ multiplex PCR. The repertoire has 130,000 to 150,000 clones, almost 85% of them found once; the top ten carry approximately 9.7%. Study-wide findings and caveats: A later analysis associated 15,000 to 20,000 TCR beta sequences with HLA alleles at a 0.05 false discovery rate. The authors assumed roughly uniform sequencing depth across donors for presence/absence analyses. TRBV6-2, TRBV6-3 and some other V segments were unresolvable in 87-base-pair reads. TCR association rates varied by HLA locus in a later analysis, with DRB1 highest and HLA-C lowest.

The sample holds a few counts of this clone. Its antigen is undetermined. The sequence derives from a woman aged 55-70 years in good health and CMV-seropositive. The chain carries TRBV29-1 and TRBJ1-1; the D gene is possibly TRBD1 (6 bases). The sequenced sample consisted of PBMCs. This CDR3 reads CSAPRTANTEAFF. The DNA for the CDR3 is TGCAGCGCACCGAGGACAGCGAACACTGAAGCTTTCTTT.